The clone carrying this TCR beta chain was picked up many times. V shed 1 base and J shed 0 bases, with 5 bases lying between them. CDR3 length: 14 amino acids. Germline V gene data show CDR1 as LGHNA and CDR2 as YSLEER. The data belong to a study of blood T cells in healthy people across ages. A second PCR, run for roughly 7 to 12 cycles, used a sample-barcoded 5' primer plus a J-beta primer mix. TCRdb re-analysed the 5' RACE reads in MiXCR, keeping a single row per CDR3 protein. The sample lists about 670,000 distinct CDR3 sequences, 35% to 50% occurring once. This chain links TRBV4-3 with TRBJ2-3; D is undetermined. The sequence came from a man older than 75 in good health. Sequencing used blood. CDR3: CASSQVGSTDTQYF. The CDR3, as DNA: TGCGCCAGCAGCCAAGTGGGTAGCACAGATACGCAGTATTTT.